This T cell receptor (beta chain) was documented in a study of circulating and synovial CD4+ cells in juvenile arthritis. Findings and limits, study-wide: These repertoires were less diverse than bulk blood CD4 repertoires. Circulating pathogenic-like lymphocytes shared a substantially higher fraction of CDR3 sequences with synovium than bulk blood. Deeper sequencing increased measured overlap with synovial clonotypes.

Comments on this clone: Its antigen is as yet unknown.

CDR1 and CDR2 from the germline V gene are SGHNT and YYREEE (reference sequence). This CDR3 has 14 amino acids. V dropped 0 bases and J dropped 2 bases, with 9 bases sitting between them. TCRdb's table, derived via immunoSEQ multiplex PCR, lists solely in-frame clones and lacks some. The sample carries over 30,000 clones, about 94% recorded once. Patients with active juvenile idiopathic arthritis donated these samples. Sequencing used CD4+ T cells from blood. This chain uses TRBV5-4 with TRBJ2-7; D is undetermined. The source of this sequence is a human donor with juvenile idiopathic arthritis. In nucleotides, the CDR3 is TGTGCCAGCAGCTTGGATGCACACCCCTACGAGCAGTACTTC. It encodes CASSLDAHPYEQYF.